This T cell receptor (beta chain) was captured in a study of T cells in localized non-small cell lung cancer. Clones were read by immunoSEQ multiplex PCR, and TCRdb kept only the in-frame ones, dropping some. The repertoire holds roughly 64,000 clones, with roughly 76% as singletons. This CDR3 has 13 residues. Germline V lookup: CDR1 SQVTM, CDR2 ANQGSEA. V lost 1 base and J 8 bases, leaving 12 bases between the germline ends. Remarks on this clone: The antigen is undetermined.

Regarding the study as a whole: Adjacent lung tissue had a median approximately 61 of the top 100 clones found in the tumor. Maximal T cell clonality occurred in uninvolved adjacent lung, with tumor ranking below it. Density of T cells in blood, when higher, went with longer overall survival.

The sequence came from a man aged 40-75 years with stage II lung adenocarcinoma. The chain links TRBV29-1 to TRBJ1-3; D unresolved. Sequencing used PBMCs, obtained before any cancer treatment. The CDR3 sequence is CSVEGNPDYTIYF. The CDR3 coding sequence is TGCAGCGTTGAAGGTAACCCGGACTACACCATATATTTT.